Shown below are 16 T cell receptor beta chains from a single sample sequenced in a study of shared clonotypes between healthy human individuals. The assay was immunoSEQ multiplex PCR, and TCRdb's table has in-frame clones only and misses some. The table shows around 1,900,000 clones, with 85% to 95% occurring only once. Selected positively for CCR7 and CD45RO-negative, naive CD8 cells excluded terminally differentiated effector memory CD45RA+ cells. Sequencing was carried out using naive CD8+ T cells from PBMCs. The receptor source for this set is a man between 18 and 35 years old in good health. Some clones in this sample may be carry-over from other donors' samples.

CDR3 in amino acids: CASSLIRRGGDGYTF. As DNA, the CDR3 is TGTGCCAGCAGTCTTATTCGTCGCGGGGGGGATGGCTACACCTTC. The V and J genes are TRBV28 and TRBJ1-2; a weak D match, TRBD1 (5 bases). The germline V and J ends were trimmed by 5 bases and 6 bases, with 19 bases remaining between them. The CDR3 runs to 15 residues. CDR1 and CDR2 (germline): MDHEN, SYDVKM.

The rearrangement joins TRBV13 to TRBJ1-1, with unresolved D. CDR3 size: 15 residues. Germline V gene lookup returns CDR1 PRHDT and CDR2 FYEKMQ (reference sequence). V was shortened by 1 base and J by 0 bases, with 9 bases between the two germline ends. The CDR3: CASSLDMTVNTEAFF. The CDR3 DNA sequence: TGTGCCAGCAGCTTAGATATGACTGTGAACACTGAAGCTTTCTTT.

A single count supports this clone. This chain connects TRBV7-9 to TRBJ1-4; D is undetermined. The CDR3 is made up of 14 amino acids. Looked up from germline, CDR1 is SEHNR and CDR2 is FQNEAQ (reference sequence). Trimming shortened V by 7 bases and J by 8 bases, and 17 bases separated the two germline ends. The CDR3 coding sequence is TGTGCCAGCAAGCTGGGAGGGTTTGGGGAAAAACTGTTTTTT. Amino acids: CASKLGGFGEKLFF.

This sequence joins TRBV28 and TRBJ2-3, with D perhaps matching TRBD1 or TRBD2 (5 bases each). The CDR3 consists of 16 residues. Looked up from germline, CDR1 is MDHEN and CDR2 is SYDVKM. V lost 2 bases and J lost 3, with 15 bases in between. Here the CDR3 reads CASSLGASPTTDTQYF. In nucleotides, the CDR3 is TGTGCCAGCAGTTTAGGGGCTAGCCCGACGACAGATACGCAGTATTTT.

This CDR3 reads CASSVSTSGRYEQYF. DNA of the CDR3: TGTGCCAGCAGCGTTAGTACTAGCGGGAGGTACGAGCAGTACTTC. The chain is built from TRBV27 and TRBJ2-7; 12 nucleotides match TRBD2. CDR1 is MNHEY, CDR2 SMNVEV, per germline (reference sequence). V lost 6 bases, J lost 4 bases, and 7 bases stayed unmatched. There are 15 residues in the CDR3.

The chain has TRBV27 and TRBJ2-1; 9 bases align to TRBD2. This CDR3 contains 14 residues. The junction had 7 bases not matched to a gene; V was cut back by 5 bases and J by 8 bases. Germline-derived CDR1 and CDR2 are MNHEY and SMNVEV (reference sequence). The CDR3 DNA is TGTGCCAGCAGTAGCGGGAGGCTCTTGGATGAGCAGTTCTTC. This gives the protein CASSSGRLLDEQFF.

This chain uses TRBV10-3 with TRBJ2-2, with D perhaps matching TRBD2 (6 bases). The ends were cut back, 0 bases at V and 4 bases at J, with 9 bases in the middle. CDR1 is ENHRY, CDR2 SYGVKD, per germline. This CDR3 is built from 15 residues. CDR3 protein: CAISESVGGTGELFF. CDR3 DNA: TGTGCCATCAGTGAGTCCGTCGGGGGCACCGGGGAGCTGTTTTTT.

As DNA, the CDR3 is TGTGCCAGTAGTATAGCTAGCGGGAGTTACAATGAGCAGTTCTTC. It is translated as CASSIASGSYNEQFF. The chain combines TRBV19 with TRBJ2-1; TRBD2 matches at 10 bases. Trimming cost V 1 base and J 4 bases; bases outside gene matches: 1. This CDR3 is built from 15 residues. Germline V gives CDR1 LNHDA, CDR2 SQIVND (reference sequence).

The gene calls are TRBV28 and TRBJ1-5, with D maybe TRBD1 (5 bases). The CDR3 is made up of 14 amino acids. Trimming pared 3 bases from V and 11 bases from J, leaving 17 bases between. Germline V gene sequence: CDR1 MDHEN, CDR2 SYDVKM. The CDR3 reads CASSLGRAPRAQHF. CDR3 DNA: TGTGCCAGCAGTTTGGGCAGGGCCCCTAGGGCCCAGCATTTT.

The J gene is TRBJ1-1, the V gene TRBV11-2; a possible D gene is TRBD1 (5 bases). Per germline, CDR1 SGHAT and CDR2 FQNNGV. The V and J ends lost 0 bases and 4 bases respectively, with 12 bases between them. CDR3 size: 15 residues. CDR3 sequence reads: CASSLDLGGFTEAFF. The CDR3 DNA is TGTGCCAGCAGCTTAGATCTCGGGGGATTCACTGAAGCTTTCTTT.

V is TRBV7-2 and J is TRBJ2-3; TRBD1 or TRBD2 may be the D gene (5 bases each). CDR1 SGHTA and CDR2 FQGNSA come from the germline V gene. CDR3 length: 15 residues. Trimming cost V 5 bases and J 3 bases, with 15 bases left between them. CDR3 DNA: TGTGCCAGCAGCATAGGGGCGGAGGTAACAGATACGCAGTATTTT. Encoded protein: CASSIGAEVTDTQYF.

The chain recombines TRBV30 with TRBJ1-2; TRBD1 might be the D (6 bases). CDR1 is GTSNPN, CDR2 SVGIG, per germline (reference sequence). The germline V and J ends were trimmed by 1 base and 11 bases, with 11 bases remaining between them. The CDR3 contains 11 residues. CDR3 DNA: TGTGCCTGGAGTGCAGGGGCCCCGTACACCTTC. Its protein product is CAWSAGAPYTF.

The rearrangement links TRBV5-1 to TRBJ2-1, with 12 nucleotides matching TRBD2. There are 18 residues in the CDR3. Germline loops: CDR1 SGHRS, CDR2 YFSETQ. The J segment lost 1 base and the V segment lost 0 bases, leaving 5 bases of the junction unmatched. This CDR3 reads CASSLVPSGRGSYNEQFF. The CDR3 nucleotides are TGCGCCAGCAGCTTGGTACCTAGCGGGAGGGGGTCCTACAATGAGCAGTTCTTC.

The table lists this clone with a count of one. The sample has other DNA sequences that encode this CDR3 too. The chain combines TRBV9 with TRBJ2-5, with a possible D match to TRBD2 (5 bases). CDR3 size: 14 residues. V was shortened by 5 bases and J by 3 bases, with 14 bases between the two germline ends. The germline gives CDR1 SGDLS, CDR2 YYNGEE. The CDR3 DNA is TGTGCCAGCAGTCCTCGAGAGGGTGAAGAGACCCAGTACTTC. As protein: CASSPREGEETQYF.

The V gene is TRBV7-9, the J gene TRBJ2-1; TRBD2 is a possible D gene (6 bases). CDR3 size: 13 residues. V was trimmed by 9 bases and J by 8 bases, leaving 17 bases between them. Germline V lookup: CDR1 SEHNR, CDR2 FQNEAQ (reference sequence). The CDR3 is CASKVRGSDEQFF. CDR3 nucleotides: TGTGCCAGTAAGGTTCGGGGGAGCGATGAGCAGTTCTTC.

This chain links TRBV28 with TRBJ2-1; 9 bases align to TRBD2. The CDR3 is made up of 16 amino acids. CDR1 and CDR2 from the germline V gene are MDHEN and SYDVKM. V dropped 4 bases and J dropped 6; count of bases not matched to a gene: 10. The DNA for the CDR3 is TGTGCCAGCAGTTCCCCCCCCCTAGCGGGAACCAATGAGCAGTTCTTC. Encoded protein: CASSSPPLAGTNEQFF. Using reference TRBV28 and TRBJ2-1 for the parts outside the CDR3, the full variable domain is DVKVTQSSRYLVKRTGEKVFLECVQDMDHENMFWYRQDPGLGLRLIYFSYDVKMKEKGDIPEGYSVSREKKERFSLILESASTNQTSMYLCASSSPPLAGTNEQFFGPGTRLTVL.